The clone carrying this T cell receptor beta chain was seen once. Antigen unknown. The sample's time point: sample taken at primary tumor resection. Researchers sequenced whole RNA taken from tumor, nontumor lung or frozen PBMC without sorting. These data come from a study of spatial heterogeneity in lung cancer. As for the study in general: Matched bulk RNA-seq yielded a T cell module score, and TCR transcript counts in tumor regions correlated strongly with that score.

MiXCR, applied by TCRdb to the 5' RACE reads, yields one record per CDR3 protein. The table includes some 3,500 distinct CDR3 sequences, about 25% detected once. The CDR3 length is 15 residues. Germline lookup yields CDR1 DFQATT and CDR2 SNEGSKA (reference sequence). With V trimmed by 0 bases and J by 4 bases, 7 bases remained unmatched. Overall study findings and caveats: In tumor T cells, estimated coverage reached about 7.3% for alpha chains and about 12% for beta chains. Mutation tallies in tumors tracked expanded intratumoral alpha and beta TCR counts.

The material sequenced was lung tumor tissue, taken at surgery. The V and J genes are TRBV20-1 and TRBJ2-7; 9 nucleotides agree with TRBD2. The TCR comes from a male donor with early-stage non-small cell lung cancer. The CDR3 nucleotides are TGCAGTGCTAGAGATTCGGCGGGAGGGCCGTACGAGCAGTACTTC. Translation gives CSARDSAGGPYEQYF.